This TCR beta chain was observed in a study of CD8 T cells in ankylosing spondylitis. Whole-study results and caveats: In peripheral blood, disease-linked CD8+ clones occurred at relatively low frequencies. Previous work reported some of these motif variants in the synovial fluid and blood of reactive arthritis. It was reported that disease-linked clones were significantly enriched in matched ankylosing spondylitis synovial fluid. A TCR beta motif of about eight highly homologous variants appeared characteristic of ankylosing spondylitis blood.

This clonotype was seen more than once but under ten times. Its antigen remains unknown. Quantitative barcoded 5'-RACE was used to prepare TCR beta libraries. Using its own MiXCR run on the 5' RACE reads, TCRdb lists one record per CDR3 protein. This table holds almost 400,000 distinct CDR3 sequences, about 22% found once. The sample was blood, either unsorted or a sorted T cell fraction (not recorded which). The TCR comes from a male donor with ankylosing spondylitis.

The CDR3, as DNA: TGTGCCAGCAGCTCCCGAGGGGGCGGGCTACAGGGTGATACGCAGTATTTT. Its protein product is CASSSRGGGLQGDTQYF. This sequence joins TRBV11-3 and TRBJ2-3; TRBD1 aligns across 7 bases. V lost 4 bases and J lost 6; bases outside the gene matches: 16. The CDR3 contains 17 residues. Germline V gene sequence: CDR1 SGHNT, CDR2 YENEEA. Variable domain in full (rest from reference TRBV11-3 and TRBJ2-3): EAGVVQSPRYKIIEKKQPVAFWCNPISGHNTLYWYLQNLGQGPELLIRYENEEAVDDSQLPKDRFSAERLKGVDSTLKIQPAELGDSAVYLCASSSRGGGLQGDTQYFGPGTRLTVL.